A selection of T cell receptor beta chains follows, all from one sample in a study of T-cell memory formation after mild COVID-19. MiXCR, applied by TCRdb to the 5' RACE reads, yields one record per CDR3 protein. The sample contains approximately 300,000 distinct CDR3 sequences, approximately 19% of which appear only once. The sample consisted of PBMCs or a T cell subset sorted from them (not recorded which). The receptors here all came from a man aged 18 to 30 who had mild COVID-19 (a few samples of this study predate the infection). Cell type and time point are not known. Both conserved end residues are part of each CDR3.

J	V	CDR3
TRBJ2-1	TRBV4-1	CASSQPRTSGGGMGYNEQFF
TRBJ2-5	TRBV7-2	CASSPRTSGGAETQYF
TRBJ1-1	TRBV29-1	CSVMGPGTEAFF
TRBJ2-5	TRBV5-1	CASSLNRRQREETQYF
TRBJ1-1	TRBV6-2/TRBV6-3	CASSYRGSESEAFF
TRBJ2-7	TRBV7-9	CASSLLESGAYEQYF
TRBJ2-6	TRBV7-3	CASSLRTGGGTGANVLTF
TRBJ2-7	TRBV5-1	CASSPEDRGRYEQYF
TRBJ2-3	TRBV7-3	CASSLLQGRGTDTQYF
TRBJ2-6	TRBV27	CASSLSGGSGANVLTF
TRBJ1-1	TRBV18	CASSEQGPNTEAFF
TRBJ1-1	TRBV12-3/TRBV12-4	CASSYRGSFVGAFF
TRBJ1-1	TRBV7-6	CASSLSDGENTEAFF
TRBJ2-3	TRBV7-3	CASSLTKLDTQYF
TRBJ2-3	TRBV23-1	CASSQSAVHTDTQYF
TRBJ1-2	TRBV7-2	CASSLAGQDGYTF
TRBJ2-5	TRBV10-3	CAISEKSSAFETQYF